The sample holds a few counts of the clone carrying this TCR beta chain. What it binds is not known. The V end lost 5 bases, the J end lost 9 bases, and 9 bases lay between the germline ends. The CDR3 has 11 amino acids. CDR1 and CDR2 from the germline V gene are MNHNY and SVGAGI (reference sequence). This record comes from a study of STAT5B mutations in CD4+ large granular lymphocyte leukemia. Overall study findings and caveats: Patient CD4-sorted repertoires stayed more clonal than healthy ones after leukemic-clone removal.

TCRdb's copy holds only in-frame clones and misses some; the assay was immunoSEQ multiplex PCR. The table records around 48,000 clones, about three quarters of them present only once. Sequenced material: CD4+ T cells from blood buffy coats. This clonotype was obtained from a human donor in good health. The gene calls are TRBV6-6 and TRBJ2-3; D remains ambiguous. This chain's CDR3 is CASSAQETQYF. The DNA for the CDR3 is TGTGCCAGCAGTGCGCAGGAGACGCAGTATTTT.